This T cell receptor (beta chain) was retrieved from a study of blood T cell repertoires in COVID-19. The participants were between about 18 and 90 years old and came from about two dozen US areas. CDR1 and CDR2 (germline): MNHEY, SVGAGI. This CDR3 has 14 residues. Trimming took off 2 bases at V and 6 bases at J, with 10 bases between the two ends. The data were produced by immunoSEQ multiplex PCR, yet TCRdb's version contains in-frame clones alone and is incomplete. The table lists about 250,000 clones, 89% of them singletons, with less than 4.5% in the top ten. Sequencing input: PBMCs or T cells enriched from blood (not recorded which). This TCR derives from a young woman with acute COVID-19. This chain connects TRBV6-5 to TRBJ1-4; tentatively, D is TRBD1 (6 bases). The CDR3 is CASSYERTDEKLFF. The CDR3 DNA reads TGTGCCAGCAGTTACGAACGGACAGATGAAAAACTGTTTTTT.